One TCR beta chain is described in this entry. This record belongs to a study of blood T cell repertoires in COVID-19. Across the whole study: The cDNA or gDNA used as material had been derived from T cells, B-cell-depleted T cells, or PBMCs.

Per the authors' pipeline: It was from reference gene primer amplification that nucleated cell counts were estimated. The method was immunoSEQ multiplex PCR; TCRdb's version includes in-frame clones alone and lacks a portion of them. V, J and clone size are those of that table, while D and trimming were read from the DNA. The sample includes around 140,000 clones, roughly 82% of them seen just once. This clonotype was obtained from a man between 60 and 75 years old with active or convalescent COVID-19. Source material: peripheral blood.

CDR3 sequence: CASMVRVSTDTQYF. CDR3 in DNA: TGTGCCAGCATGGTCAGGGTGAGCACAGATACGCAGTATTTT. This chain connects TRBV28 to TRBJ2-3; a possible D gene is TRBD1 (5 bases). Germline CDR1 reads MDHEN; CDR2 reads SYDVKM. V lost 7 bases, J lost 0 bases, and 11 bases lay in between. This CDR3 spans 14 amino acids. Complete variable domain (other parts from reference TRBV28 and TRBJ2-3): DVKVTQSSRYLVKRTGEKVFLECVQDMDHENMFWYRQDPGLGLRLIYFSYDVKMKEKGDIPEGYSVSREKKERFSLILESASTNQTSMYLCASMVRVSTDTQYFGPGTRLTVL.